This record covers a single TCR beta chain. These data belong to a study of blood T cell repertoires in COVID-19. Libraries were prepared by immunoSEQ multiplex PCR; TCRdb keeps only in-frame clonotypes and omits some of them. Of some 280,000 clones listed, 75% to 90% were seen once; the top ten hold about 3%. Trimming at V came to 11 bases and at J to 5 bases, leaving 12 bases not matched to a gene. The V gene's germline CDR1 is WSHSY and CDR2 SAAADI. The CDR3 length is 14 residues. V and J are TRBV10-2 and TRBJ1-5; 7 positions match TRBD1. The sample comprised peripheral blood. The sequence derives from a woman in her thirties with active or convalescent COVID-19. The CDR3: CARRGGRGHQPQHF. The CDR3 DNA follows: TGCGCCCGCCGGGGGGGGAGGGGGCATCAGCCCCAGCATTTT.